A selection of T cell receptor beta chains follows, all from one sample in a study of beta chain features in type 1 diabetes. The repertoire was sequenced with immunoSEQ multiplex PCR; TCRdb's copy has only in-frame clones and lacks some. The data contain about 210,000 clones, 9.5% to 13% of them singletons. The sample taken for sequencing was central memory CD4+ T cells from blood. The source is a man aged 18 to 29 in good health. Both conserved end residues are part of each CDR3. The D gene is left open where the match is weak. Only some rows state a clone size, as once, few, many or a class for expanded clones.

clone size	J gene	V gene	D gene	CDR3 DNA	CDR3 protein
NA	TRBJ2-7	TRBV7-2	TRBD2	TGTGCCAGCAGCCCCGGGACTATTGAATACGAGCAGTACTTC	CASSPGTIEYEQYF
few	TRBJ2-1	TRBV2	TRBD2	TGTGCCAGCAGGAACGGACTAGCGGGAATCGGTGAGCAGTTCTTC	CASRNGLAGIGEQFF
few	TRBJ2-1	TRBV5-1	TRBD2	TGCGCCAGCAGCTTGGAGGCTAGCGGGTACAATGAGCAGTTCTTC	CASSLEASGYNEQFF
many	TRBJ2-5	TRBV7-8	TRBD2	TGTGCCAGCAGCCCACTAGCGGGAGTATCGGAGACCCAGTACTTC	CASSPLAGVSETQYF
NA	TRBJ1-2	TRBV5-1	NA	TGCGCCAGCAGCTTGGAGTCGCCTAACTATGGCTACACCTTC	CASSLESPNYGYTF
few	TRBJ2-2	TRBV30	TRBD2	TGTGCCTGGAGTTTAGCGGGGGCGAACACCGGGGAGCTGTTTTTT	CAWSLAGANTGELFF
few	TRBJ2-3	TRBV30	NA	TGTGCCTGGAGGGAGTCCGGCACACACCATACGCAGTATTTT	CAWRESGTHHTQYF
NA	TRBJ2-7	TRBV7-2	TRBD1	TGTGCCAGCAGATATCGGGACAGGAGCTCCTACGAGCAGTACTTC	CASRYRDRSSYEQYF
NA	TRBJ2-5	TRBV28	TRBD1	TGTGCCAGCAGCTCGAGGGGGCAGGGTCGCTTCGCCCAGTACTTC	CASSSRGQGRFAQYF
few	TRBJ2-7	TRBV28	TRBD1	TGTGCCAGCAGCTTAGGAGGGACAGGGGGCCACGAGCAGTACTTC	CASSLGGTGGHEQYF
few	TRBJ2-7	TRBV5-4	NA	TGTGCCAGCAGCTTTAATCGGGAGACGTACGAGCAGTACTTC	CASSFNRETYEQYF
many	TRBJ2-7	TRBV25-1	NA	TGTGCCAGCAGTGAGGCAGGGTCGATGGACGAGCAGTACTTC	CASSEAGSMDEQYF
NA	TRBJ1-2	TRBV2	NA	TGTGCCAGCATCGAAGGAAGGGACATTTATGGCTACACCTTC	CASIEGRDIYGYTF
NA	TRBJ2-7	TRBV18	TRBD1	TGTGCCAGCTCACCCCCCCTTGGCGGGGACAGGGCCCACGAGCAGTACTTC	CASSPPLGGDRAHEQYF
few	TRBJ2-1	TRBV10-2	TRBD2	TGCGCCAGCAGACTAGCGGGAAACAATGAGCAGTTCTTC	CASRLAGNNEQFF
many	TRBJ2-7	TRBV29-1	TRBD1	TGCAGCGTTGAGTTCGGACAGGGTCCTAAGTACTTC	CSVEFGQGPKYF
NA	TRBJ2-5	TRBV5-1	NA	TGCGCCAGCAGCTTGGTTCAAGAGACCCAGTACTTC	CASSLVQETQYF
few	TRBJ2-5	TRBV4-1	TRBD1	TGCGCCAGCAGCCGGGGAGAACAGGGGTTAAAGACCCAGTACTTC	CASSRGEQGLKTQYF
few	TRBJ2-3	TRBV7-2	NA	TGTGCCAGCAGCTTATCGACTAGCACAGATACGCAGTATTTT	CASSLSTSTDTQYF
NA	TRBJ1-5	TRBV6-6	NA	TGTGCCAGCAGTTCACCCGTGGATCAGCCCCAGCATTTT	CASSSPVDQPQHF
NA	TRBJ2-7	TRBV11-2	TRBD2	TGTGCCAGCAGCTTTAGCGGGGGTGTATACGAGCAGTACTTC	CASSFSGGVYEQYF
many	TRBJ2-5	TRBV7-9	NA	TGTGCCAGCAGTCCTCAACGAGAGACCCAGTACTTC	CASSPQRETQYF
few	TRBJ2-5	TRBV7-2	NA	TGTGCCAGCAGCTTAGAGCGGACCCGCCAAGAGACCCAGTACTTC	CASSLERTRQETQYF
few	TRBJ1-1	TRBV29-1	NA	TGCAGCGCCCGAGGGGGGGGCTGGACTGAAGCTTTCTTT	CSARGGGWTEAFF
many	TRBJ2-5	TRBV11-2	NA	TGTGCCAGCAGCTTAGATAGGGCCTCCCGGGAGACCCAGTACTTC	CASSLDRASRETQYF
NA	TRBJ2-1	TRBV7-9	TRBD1	TGTGCCAGCAGCTTACCCCTAGGGACAGGGGGCAAGGGTGAGCAGTTCTTC	CASSLPLGTGGKGEQFF
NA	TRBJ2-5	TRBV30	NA	TGTGCCTGGAGTGTAGGCCCCCAAGAGACCCAGTACTTC	CAWSVGPQETQYF
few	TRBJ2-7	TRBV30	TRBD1	TGTGCCTGGGACAGGGGCAACTACGAGCAGTACTTC	CAWDRGNYEQYF
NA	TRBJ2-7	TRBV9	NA	TGTGCCAGCACATCCCCCGGAGGCGGTACGCAGTACTTC	CASTSPGGGTQYF
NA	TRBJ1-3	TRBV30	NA	TGTGCCTGGAGTGTAGCCCCCGGGTACACCATATATTTT	CAWSVAPGYTIYF
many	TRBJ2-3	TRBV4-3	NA	TGCGCCAGCAGCCAAGAGGCCCCTTTGGCGCAGTATTTT	CASSQEAPLAQYF
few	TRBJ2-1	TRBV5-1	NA	TGCGCCAGCAGCTTGGACAGCGTCTCCTACAATGAGCAGTTCTTC	CASSLDSVSYNEQFF
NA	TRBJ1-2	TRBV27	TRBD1	TGTGCCAGCAGTCGGGACAGGGGAACCATCGGCTATGGCTACACCTTC	CASSRDRGTIGYGYTF